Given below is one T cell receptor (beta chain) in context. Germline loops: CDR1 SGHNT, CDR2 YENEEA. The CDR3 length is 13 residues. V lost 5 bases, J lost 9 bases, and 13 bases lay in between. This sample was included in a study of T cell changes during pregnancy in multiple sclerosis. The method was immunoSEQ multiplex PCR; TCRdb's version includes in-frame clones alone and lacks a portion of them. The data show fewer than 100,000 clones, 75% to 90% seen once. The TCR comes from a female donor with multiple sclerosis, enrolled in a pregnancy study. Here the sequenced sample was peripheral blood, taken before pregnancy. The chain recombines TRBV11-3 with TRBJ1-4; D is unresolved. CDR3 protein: CASSASRSQKLFF. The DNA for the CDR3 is TGTGCCAGCAGCGCCTCGAGGAGTCAAAAACTGTTTTTT.